These 8 T cell receptor beta chains were all obtained from the same sample, sequenced in a study of cytomegalovirus exposure and HLA in healthy donors. PCR was performed using 60 Vbeta and 13 Jbeta primers. Method: immunoSEQ multiplex PCR; TCRdb's copy keeps in-frame clones and lacks some. The sample's table shows about 210,000 clones. The sequencing sample was made of PBMCs. The receptors stem from a woman under 40 in good health and CMV-seropositive.

This sequence joins TRBV29-1 and TRBJ2-5; D is uncertain. Trimming stripped 3 bases from V and 3 bases from J, with 2 bases between. The germline gives CDR1 SQVTM, CDR2 ANQGSEA. This CDR3 region has 10 residues. For the CDR3, the DNA is TGCAGCGTTGACAAAGAGACCCAGTACTTC. Its translation: CSVDKETQYF. The full variable domain, completed using reference TRBV29-1 and TRBJ2-5, is SAVISQKPSRDICQRGTSLTIQCQVDSQVTMMFWYRQQPGQSLTLIATANQGSEATYESGFVIDKFPISRPNLTFSTLTVSNMSPEDSSIYLCSVDKETQYFGPGTRLLVL.

This chain uses TRBV9 with TRBJ1-4; D perhaps matches TRBD1 (5 bases). V lost 4 bases, J lost 6 bases, and 13 bases lay in between. From germline, CDR1 is SGDLS and CDR2 YYNGEE. The CDR3 is 14 residues long. For the CDR3, the DNA is TGTGCCAGCAGCTCGACCGGGGGAGATGAAAAACTGTTTTTT. Translated: CASSSTGGDEKLFF. The entire variable domain, with the rest obtained from reference TRBV9 and TRBJ1-4, is as follows: DSGVTQTPKHLITATGQRVTLRCSPRSGDLSVYWYQQSLDQGLQFLIQYYNGEERAKGNILERFSAQQFPDLHSELNLSSLELGDSALYFCASSSTGGDEKLFFGSGTQLSVL.

This sequence joins TRBV11-2 and TRBJ1-3; TRBD1 is a possible D gene (5 bases). Germline V CDR1 and CDR2: SGHAT, FQNNGV. Trimming removed 7 bases at V and 1 base at J, with 17 bases between. The length of the CDR3 is 16 residues. CDR3 in amino acids: CASIPGRAYSGNTIYF. DNA for the CDR3: TGTGCCAGCATCCCCGGCAGGGCCTATTCTGGAAACACCATATATTTT.

The chain recombines TRBV11-2 with TRBJ2-3; 8 bases are a match to TRBD1. CDR1 is SGHAT and CDR2 is FQNNGV in the germline V gene. This CDR3 comprises 19 residues. Trimming at V came to 1 base and at J to 4 bases, leaving 16 bases not matched to a gene. As DNA, the CDR3 is TGTGCCAGCAGCTTAGTGGGGCAGGGCTACAGGGGGATCGCAGATACGCAGTATTTT. This sequence encodes CASSLVGQGYRGIADTQYF.

The chain joins TRBV4-3 to TRBJ1-2, with D uncertain. Germline CDR1 is LGHNA and CDR2 is YSLEER. V lost 1 base to trimming and J lost 1 base, with 10 bases between them. This CDR3 contains 15 residues. CDR3 sequence (DNA): TGCGCCAGCAGCCAAGGGAACAGAGATAACTATGGCTACACCTTC. The encoded protein is CASSQGNRDNYGYTF.

The genes are TRBV28 and TRBJ2-1; 7 nucleotides line up with TRBD2. The V and J ends lost 1 base and 3 bases, in that order; junction bases with no gene match: 6. The CDR3 length is 16 residues. CDR1 and CDR2 from the germline V gene are MDHEN and SYDVKM. This CDR3 is CASSLYGAGIYNEQFF. CDR3 DNA: TGTGCCAGCAGTTTATATGGAGCGGGGATCTACAATGAGCAGTTCTTC.

As for this clone: The identical CDR3 is also encoded by other nucleotide sequences in the sample. The rearrangement links TRBV29-1 to TRBJ2-7; no firm D call. The CDR3 covers 12 residues. Per germline, CDR1 SQVTM and CDR2 ANQGSEA. V lost 3 bases and J 2 bases, leaving 8 bases between the germline ends. CDR3 in DNA: TGCAGCGTTGAGGTCCGCGCCTACGAGCAGTACTTC. Protein sequence: CSVEVRAYEQYF.

The CDR3 is CASSSRGQPGELFF. In DNA, the CDR3 is TGTGCCAGCAGTAGCAGGGGCCAGCCCGGGGAGCTGTTTTTT. The chain uses TRBV25-1 and TRBJ2-2, with D possibly TRBD1 on 6 matching bases. V lost 5 bases to trimming and J lost 6 bases, with 13 bases between them. This CDR3 spans 14 amino acids. Germline CDR1 reads MGHDK; CDR2 reads SYGVNS.